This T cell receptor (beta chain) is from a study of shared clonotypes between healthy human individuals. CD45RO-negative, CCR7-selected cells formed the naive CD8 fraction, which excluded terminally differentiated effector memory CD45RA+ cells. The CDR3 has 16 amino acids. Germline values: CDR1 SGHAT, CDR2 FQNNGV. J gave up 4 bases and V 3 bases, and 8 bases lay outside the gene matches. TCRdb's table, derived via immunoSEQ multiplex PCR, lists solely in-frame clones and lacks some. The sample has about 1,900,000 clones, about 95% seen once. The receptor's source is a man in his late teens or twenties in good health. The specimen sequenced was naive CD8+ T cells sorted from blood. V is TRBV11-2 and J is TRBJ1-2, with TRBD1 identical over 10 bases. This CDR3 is CASSFGGTGAGYGYTF. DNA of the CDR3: TGTGCCAGCAGCTTTGGGGGGACAGGGGCCGGCTATGGCTACACCTTC.